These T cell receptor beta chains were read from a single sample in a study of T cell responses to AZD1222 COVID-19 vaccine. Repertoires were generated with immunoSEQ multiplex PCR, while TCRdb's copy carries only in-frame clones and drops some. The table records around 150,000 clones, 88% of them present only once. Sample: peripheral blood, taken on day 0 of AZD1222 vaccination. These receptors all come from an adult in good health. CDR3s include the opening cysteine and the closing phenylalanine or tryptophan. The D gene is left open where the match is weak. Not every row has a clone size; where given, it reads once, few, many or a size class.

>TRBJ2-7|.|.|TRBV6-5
CASRGDAYEQYF
TGTGCCAGCAGGGGGGACGCCTACGAGCAGTACTTC
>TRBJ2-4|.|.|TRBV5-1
CASSLVVGDGKNIQYF
TGCGCCAGCAGCTTGGTAGTGGGAGACGGCAAAAACATTCAGTACTTC
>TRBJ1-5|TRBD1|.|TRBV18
CASSPQTGNSNQPQHF
TGTGCCAGCTCACCACAGACAGGGAATAGCAATCAGCCCCAGCATTTT
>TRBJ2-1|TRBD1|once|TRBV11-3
CASSTRTGWNEQFF
TGTGCCAGCAGCACCCGGACAGGATGGAATGAGCAGTTCTTC
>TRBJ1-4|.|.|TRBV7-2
CASSLSGANEKLFF
TGTGCCAGCAGCCTATCGGGAGCAAATGAAAAACTGTTTTTT
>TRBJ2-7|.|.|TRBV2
CASSAGVWTNYEQYF
TGTGCCAGCAGTGCAGGGGTCTGGACTAACTACGAGCAGTACTTC
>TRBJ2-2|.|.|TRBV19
CASSPGTGNTGELFF
TGTGCCAGTAGTCCAGGAACTGGAAACACCGGGGAGCTGTTTTTT
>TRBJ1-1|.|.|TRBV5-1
CASSLGGTNTEAFF
TGCGCCAGCAGCTTAGGAGGGACAAACACTGAAGCTTTCTTT
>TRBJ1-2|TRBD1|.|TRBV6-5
CASTRTGYGYTF
TGTGCCAGCACCCGGACAGGGTATGGCTACACCTTC
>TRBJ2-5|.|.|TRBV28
CASSGQWETQYF
TGTGCCAGCAGCGGACAGTGGGAGACCCAGTACTTC
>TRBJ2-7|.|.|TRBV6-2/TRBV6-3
CASSYVGPSGEQYF
TGTGCCAGCAGTTACGTCGGACCCTCGGGGGAGCAGTACTTC
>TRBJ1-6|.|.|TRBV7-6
CASSFGPGNNSPLHF
TGTGCCAGCAGCTTCGGACCTGGGAATAATTCACCCCTCCACTTT
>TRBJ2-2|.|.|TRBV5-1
CASSLAVGNAQGELFF
TGCGCCAGCAGCTTGGCCGTGGGCAACGCACAGGGGGAGCTGTTTTTT